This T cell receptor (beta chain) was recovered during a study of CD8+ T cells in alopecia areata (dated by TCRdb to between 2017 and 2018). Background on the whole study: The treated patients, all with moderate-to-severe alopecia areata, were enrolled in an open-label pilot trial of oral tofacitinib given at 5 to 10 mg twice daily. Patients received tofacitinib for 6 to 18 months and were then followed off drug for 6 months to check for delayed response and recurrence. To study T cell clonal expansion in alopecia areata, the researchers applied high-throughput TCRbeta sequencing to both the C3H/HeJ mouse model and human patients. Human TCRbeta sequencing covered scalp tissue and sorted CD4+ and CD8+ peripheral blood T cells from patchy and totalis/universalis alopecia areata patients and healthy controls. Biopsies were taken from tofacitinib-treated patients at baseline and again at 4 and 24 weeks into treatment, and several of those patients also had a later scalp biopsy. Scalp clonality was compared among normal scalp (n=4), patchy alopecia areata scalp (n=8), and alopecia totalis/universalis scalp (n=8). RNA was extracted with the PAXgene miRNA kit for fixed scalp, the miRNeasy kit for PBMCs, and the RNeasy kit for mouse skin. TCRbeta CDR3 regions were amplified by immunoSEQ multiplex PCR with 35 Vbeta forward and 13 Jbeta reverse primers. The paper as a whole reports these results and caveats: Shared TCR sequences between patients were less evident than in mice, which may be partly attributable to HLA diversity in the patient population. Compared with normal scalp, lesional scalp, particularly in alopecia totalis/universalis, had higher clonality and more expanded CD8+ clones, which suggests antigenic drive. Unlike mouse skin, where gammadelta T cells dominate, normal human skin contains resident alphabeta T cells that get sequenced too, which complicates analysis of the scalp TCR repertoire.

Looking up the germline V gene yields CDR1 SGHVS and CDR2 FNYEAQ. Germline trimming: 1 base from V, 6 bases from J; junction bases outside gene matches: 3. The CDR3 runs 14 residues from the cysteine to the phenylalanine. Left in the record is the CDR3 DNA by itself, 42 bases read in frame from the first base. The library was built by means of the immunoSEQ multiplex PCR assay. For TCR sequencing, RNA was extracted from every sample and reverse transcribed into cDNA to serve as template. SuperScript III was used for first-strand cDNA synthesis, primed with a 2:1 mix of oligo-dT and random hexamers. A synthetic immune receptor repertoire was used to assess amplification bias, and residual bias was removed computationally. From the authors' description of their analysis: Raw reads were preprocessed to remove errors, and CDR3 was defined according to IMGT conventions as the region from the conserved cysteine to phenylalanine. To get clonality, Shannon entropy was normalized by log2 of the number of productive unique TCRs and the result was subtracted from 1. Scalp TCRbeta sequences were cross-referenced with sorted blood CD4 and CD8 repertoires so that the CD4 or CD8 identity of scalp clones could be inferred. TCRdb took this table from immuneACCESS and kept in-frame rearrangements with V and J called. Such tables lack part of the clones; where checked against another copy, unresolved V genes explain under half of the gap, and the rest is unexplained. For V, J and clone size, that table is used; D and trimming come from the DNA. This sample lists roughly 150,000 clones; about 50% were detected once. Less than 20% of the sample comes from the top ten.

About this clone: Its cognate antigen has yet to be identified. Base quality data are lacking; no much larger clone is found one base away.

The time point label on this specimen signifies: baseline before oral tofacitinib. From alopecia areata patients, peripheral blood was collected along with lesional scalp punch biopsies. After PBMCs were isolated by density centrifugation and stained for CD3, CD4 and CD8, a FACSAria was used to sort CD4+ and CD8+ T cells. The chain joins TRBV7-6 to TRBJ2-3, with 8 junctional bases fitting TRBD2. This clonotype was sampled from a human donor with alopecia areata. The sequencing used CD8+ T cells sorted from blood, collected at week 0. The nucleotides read TGTGCCAGCAGCTTAGGGGCTAGCGGGGATACGCAGTATTTT. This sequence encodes CASSLGASGDTQYF.